The 29 T cell receptor beta chains below were found in one sample sequenced in a study of blood T cell repertoires in COVID-19. Profiling relied on immunoSEQ multiplex PCR, and the TCRdb table lists in-frame clones only, not all of them. The sample comprises hundreds of thousands of clones, 70% to 90% of which are singletons, and under 2.5% rests with the top ten. Sequencing was performed on PBMCs or T cells enriched from blood (not recorded which). Receptors were obtained from a woman aged 18 to 35 with acute COVID-19.

The chain recombines TRBV5-4 with TRBJ2-5; the D gene is possibly TRBD2 (5 bases). This CDR3 is 12 amino acids long. Germline CDR1 reads SGHNT; CDR2 reads YYREEE (reference sequence). V gave up 4 bases and J gave up 5 bases, with 9 bases separating them. The CDR3 DNA reads TGTGCCAGCAGCCGGACTTCGGAGACCCAGTACTTC. It yields the protein CASSRTSETQYF.

As concerns this clone: This CDR3 is also generated by other DNA sequences in the sample. This chain uses TRBV3-1 (or the pseudogene TRBV3-2) with TRBJ1-6; D remains unclear. Trimming took 0 bases from V and 9 from J, leaving 6 bases between them. This CDR3 is built from 13 residues. Germline V gene data show CDR1 as LGHDT and CDR2 as YNNKEL (reference sequence). The DNA for the CDR3 is TGTGCCAGCAGCCAAGACTCCGGTTCACCCCTCCACTTT. It is translated as CASSQDSGSPLHF.

The V gene is TRBV7-8, the J gene TRBJ2-1; 11 bases map to TRBD2. The ends lost 4 bases at V and 6 bases at J; junction bases unmatched: 8. Per the germline V gene, CDR1 is SGHVS and CDR2 is FQNEAQ. This CDR3 spans 16 amino acids. The CDR3 DNA reads as TGTGCCAGCAGCTCATTAGCGGGGGGGCTTGGCAATGAGCAGTTCTTC. This gives the protein CASSSLAGGLGNEQFF.

The V gene is TRBV19, the J gene TRBJ1-1; a weak D match, TRBD1 (5 bases). This CDR3 is 13 amino acids long. Germline assignment: CDR1 LNHDA and CDR2 SQIVND (reference sequence). Trimming took 6 bases from V and 3 from J, leaving 11 bases between them. The CDR3 sequence: CASRATEYTEAFF. CDR3 sequence (DNA): TGTGCCAGTAGGGCGACAGAGTACACTGAAGCTTTCTTT.

This chain uses TRBV4-2 with TRBJ2-7; D is perhaps TRBD2 (5 bases). From germline, CDR1 is LGHNA and CDR2 YNFKEQ. V lost 1 base and J lost 2, with 12 bases in between. The CDR3 contains 15 residues. As DNA, the CDR3 is TGTGCCAGCAGCCAAGGCAGGACTCTCCCCTACGAGCAGTACTTC. This translates into CASSQGRTLPYEQYF.

The rearrangement links TRBV9 to TRBJ2-2; D unclear. From germline, CDR1 is SGDLS and CDR2 YYNGEE. Between the trimmed V and J ends, which lost 0 bases and 7 bases, there was a span of 13 bases. The CDR3 is 15 amino acids. The CDR3 sequence: CASSVDPLFGGELFF. The CDR3 nucleotides read TGTGCCAGCAGCGTAGATCCCCTGTTCGGCGGGGAGCTGTTTTTT.

This chain joins TRBV3-1 (or the pseudogene TRBV3-2) and TRBJ2-3, with a tentative D call TRBD1 (6 bases). Trimming took 1 base from V and 3 from J, leaving 14 bases between them. This CDR3 has 16 residues. Germline loops: CDR1 LGHDT, CDR2 YNNKEL (reference sequence). CDR3: CASSQVFRQVTDTQYF. The CDR3 DNA follows: TGTGCCAGCAGCCAAGTTTTTAGACAGGTGACAGATACGCAGTATTTT.

This clone was found once. CDR3 nucleotide sequence: TGTGCCAGTTTTAAATCAGGGATGGTTCAGCCCCAGCATTTT. Protein sequence: CASFKSGMVQPQHF. The chain links TRBV25-1 to TRBJ1-5; a weak D match, TRBD1 (5 bases). Germline CDR1 MGHDK, CDR2 SYGVNS. This CDR3 is 14 amino acids long. V shed 9 bases and J shed 6 bases, with 18 bases lying between them.

The gene calls are TRBV11-2 and TRBJ1-6; D gene uncertain. The germline V gene encodes CDR1 SGHAT and CDR2 FQNNGV. This CDR3 comprises 13 residues. Between the trimmed V and J ends, which lost 2 bases and 8 bases, there was a span of 7 bases. In DNA form, the CDR3 reads TGTGCCAGCAGCTTACAAGAGTATTCACCCCTCCACTTT. Residues: CASSLQEYSPLHF.

The chain links TRBV15 to TRBJ2-1; D might be TRBD1 (6 bases). CDR1 and CDR2 from the germline V gene are LNHNV and YYDKDF (reference sequence). The CDR3 extends over 16 amino acids. V lost 5 bases to trimming and J lost 6 bases, with 20 bases between them. CDR3 DNA sequence: TGTGCCACCAGCCGCTTAGGACAAGACAGGCCCAATGAGCAGTTCTTC. Its protein is CATSRLGQDRPNEQFF.

The chain is built from TRBV5-1 and TRBJ2-5, with 11 nucleotides matching TRBD1. CDR3 length: 15 residues. Losses at the gene ends were 1 base for V and 5 bases for J; bases not matched to a gene: 4. The germline CDR1 and CDR2 sequences are SGHRS and YFSETQ. This chain's CDR3 is CASSLTRDRGETQYF. The CDR3 DNA reads as TGCGCCAGCAGCTTGACCCGGGACAGGGGGGAGACCCAGTACTTC.

This chain uses TRBV6-2 or TRBV6-3 with TRBJ2-5; D may be TRBD2 (5 bases). The CDR3 runs 15 residues. Germline V lookup: CDR1 MNHEY, CDR2 SVGEGT. V dropped 5 bases and J dropped 4 bases, with 17 bases sitting between them. This CDR3 reads CASSGRLDGGETQYF. The CDR3, as DNA: TGTGCCAGCAGTGGAAGGCTAGATGGAGGAGAGACCCAGTACTTC.

By sample share, this clone is medium-sized. At the DNA level, this CDR3 is encoded by other sequences in the same sample as well. The chain recombines TRBV6-4 with TRBJ2-2, with D possibly matching TRBD2 (5 bases). Germline-derived CDR1 and CDR2 are MRHNA and SNTAGT. This CDR3 is built from 14 residues. The V gene lost 0 bases and the J gene lost 3 bases, with 5 bases spanning the gap. This CDR3 reads CASSDSADTGELFF. CDR3 nucleotide sequence: TGTGCCAGCAGTGACTCAGCGGACACCGGGGAGCTGTTTTTT.

This rearrangement joins TRBV19 to TRBJ2-7; a weak D match, TRBD2 (5 bases). The V and J ends lost 6 bases and 2 bases respectively, with 14 bases between them. The CDR3 loop spans 14 amino acids. CDR1 and CDR2 from the germline V gene are LNHDA and SQIVND (reference sequence). The CDR3 bases are TGTGCCAGTAGCCCCAGCGGAACTACCTACGAGCAGTACTTC. Translated: CASSPSGTTYEQYF.

The V gene is TRBV7-3, the J gene TRBJ2-7; perhaps TRBD1 as D (6 bases). V was cut by 2 bases and J by 5 bases, with 16 bases left in between. Germline V gene sequence: CDR1 SGHTA, CDR2 FQGTGA. The CDR3 length is 15 residues. Here the CDR3 reads CASSLLGAPGHEQYF. The CDR3 bases are TGTGCCAGCAGCTTATTGGGGGCGCCAGGCCACGAGCAGTACTTC.

The rearrangement uses TRBV27 and TRBJ2-1; D not resolved. Trimming removed 2 bases from V and 9 bases from J, with 17 bases in between. Germline CDR1 reads MNHEY; CDR2 reads SMNVEV (reference sequence). The CDR3 totals 15 residues. The DNA of the CDR3 is TGTGCCAGCAGTTTAAGTCAATCCCTCATCGGTGAGCAGTTCTTC. Protein product: CASSLSQSLIGEQFF.

V usage is TRBV6-4 and J usage is TRBJ1-2; 9 nucleotides line up with TRBD1. CDR1 is MRHNA, CDR2 SNTAGT, per germline. The J segment lost 4 bases and the V segment lost 4 bases, leaving 7 bases of the junction unmatched. The CDR3 consists of 15 residues. CDR3 in amino acids: CASSADRGQGYGYTF. Written as DNA, the CDR3 is TGTGCCAGCAGTGCTGACAGGGGACAGGGCTATGGCTACACCTTC.

This chain links TRBV9 with TRBJ1-2; D is possibly TRBD1 (5 bases). V lost 1 base and J lost 5, with 12 bases in between. The CDR3 consists of 14 residues. Germline V gene data show CDR1 as SGDLS and CDR2 as YYNGEE. DNA of the CDR3: TGTGCCAGCAGCGTATTGACAGCAGGGTATGGCTACACCTTC. It codes for CASSVLTAGYGYTF.

The rearrangement uses TRBV29-1 and TRBJ2-7; D might be TRBD1 (9 bases). The CDR3 consists of 13 residues. Germline values: CDR1 SQVTM, CDR2 ANQGSEA. The V gene lost 5 bases and the J gene lost 7 bases, with 18 bases spanning the gap. The CDR3 reads CSVSGGTGPEQYF. The DNA of the CDR3 is TGCAGCGTTTCGGGAGGGACAGGGCCAGAGCAGTACTTC.

The chain uses TRBV5-1 and TRBJ1-1; D unresolved. In germline, CDR1 is SGHRS, CDR2 YFSETQ. The CDR3 has 15 amino acids. V was trimmed by 0 bases and J by 4 bases, leaving 13 bases between them. The DNA for the CDR3 is TGCGCCAGCAGCTTGGATTCCGGGGTGGGCACTGAAGCTTTCTTT. Protein sequence: CASSLDSGVGTEAFF.

This clone was picked up one time. Written as DNA, the CDR3 is TGTGCCAGCGCCGGGAGTGAAAAACTGTTTTTT. This encodes CASAGSEKLFF. The chain links TRBV3-1 (or the pseudogene TRBV3-2) to TRBJ1-4; D remains unclear. V was cut by 8 bases and J by 7 bases, with 8 bases left in between. The CDR3 is 11 residues long. From germline, CDR1 is LGHDT and CDR2 YNNKEL (reference sequence).

The chain combines TRBV7-2 with TRBJ1-5; unclear D gene. The CDR3 totals 13 residues. Germline CDR1 is SGHTA and CDR2 is FQGNSA. V was shortened by 5 bases and J by 5 bases, with 10 bases between the two germline ends. CDR3 coding DNA: TGTGCCAGCAGCGTTCAGATTGATCAGCCCCAGCATTTT. Translating it yields CASSVQIDQPQHF.

This clone was found once. This chain connects TRBV28 to TRBJ1-5, with D unresolved. The CDR3 has 14 amino acids. CDR1 and CDR2 (germline): MDHEN, SYDVKM. Trimming took off 1 base at V and 3 bases at J, with 7 bases between the two ends. The CDR3 reads CASSLYGNNQPQHF. DNA of the CDR3: TGTGCCAGCAGTTTATACGGGAACAATCAGCCCCAGCATTTT.

This sequence joins TRBV30 and TRBJ2-1; 7 bases line up with TRBD1. The CDR3 sequence is 13 residues long. From germline, CDR1 is GTSNPN and CDR2 SVGIG (reference sequence). Losses at the gene ends were 5 bases for V and 8 bases for J; bases not matched to a gene: 9. CDR3 in amino acids: CAWATGVRYEQFF. The CDR3, as DNA: TGTGCCTGGGCCACAGGGGTAAGATATGAGCAGTTCTTC.

The chain combines TRBV6-6 with TRBJ1-6, with a tentative D call TRBD1 (6 bases). Between the trimmed V and J ends, which lost 6 bases and 0 bases, there was a span of 24 bases. The germline gives CDR1 MNHNY, CDR2 SVGAGI (reference sequence). This CDR3 is built from 20 residues. CDR3 sequence: CASSRGGQLEWSSYNSPLHF. The CDR3 DNA follows: TGTGCCAGCAGCCGGGGCGGACAGCTGGAATGGAGCTCCTATAATTCACCCCTCCACTTT.

This rearrangement joins TRBV4-2 to TRBJ2-7; TRBD2 aligns across 14 bases. The junction had 4 bases not matched to a gene; V was cut back by 6 bases and J by 3 bases. The CDR3 loop spans 15 amino acids. Germline V gene lookup returns CDR1 LGHNA and CDR2 YNFKEQ. In DNA, the CDR3 is TGTGCCAGCAGGCGGGGGACTAGCGGGGGCTACGAGCAGTACTTC. It encodes CASRRGTSGGYEQYF.

The chain is built from TRBV25-1 and TRBJ2-5; 7 bases line up with TRBD2. The germline CDR1 and CDR2 sequences are MGHDK and SYGVNS. The V segment lost 6 bases and the J segment 7 bases; nucleotides outside the gene matches: 11. This CDR3 is built from 14 residues. The CDR3 loop is CASRISGGSGTQYF. DNA of the CDR3: TGTGCCAGCAGGATATCGGGAGGAAGTGGGACCCAGTACTTC. Full variable domain (outside the CDR3, taken from reference TRBV25-1 and TRBJ2-5): EADIYQTPRYLVIGTGKKITLECSQTMGHDKMYWYQQDPGMELHLIHYSYGVNSTEKGDLSSESTVSRIRTEHFPLTLESARPSHTSQYLCASRISGGSGTQYFGPGTRLLVL.

This clone was observed once. The chain carries TRBV5-5 and TRBJ1-5, with 9 bases matching TRBD1. CDR1 is SGHKS, CDR2 YYEKEE, per germline (reference sequence). The CDR3 totals 14 residues. The J segment lost 5 bases and the V segment lost 5 bases, leaving 5 bases of the junction unmatched. The chain's CDR3 is CASSRDRADQPQHF. The DNA of the CDR3 is TGTGCCAGCAGTCGGGACAGGGCCGATCAGCCCCAGCATTTT.

The chain employs TRBV5-1 and TRBJ2-3, with TRBD2 matching 7 bases. Germline lookup yields CDR1 SGHRS and CDR2 YFSETQ. The CDR3 is made up of 14 amino acids. The trim removed 4 bases at V and 0 bases at J, leaving 2 bases unmatched. The CDR3 DNA sequence: TGCGCCAGCAGCCGGGACTACAGCACAGATACGCAGTATTTT. Translation: CASSRDYSTDTQYF.